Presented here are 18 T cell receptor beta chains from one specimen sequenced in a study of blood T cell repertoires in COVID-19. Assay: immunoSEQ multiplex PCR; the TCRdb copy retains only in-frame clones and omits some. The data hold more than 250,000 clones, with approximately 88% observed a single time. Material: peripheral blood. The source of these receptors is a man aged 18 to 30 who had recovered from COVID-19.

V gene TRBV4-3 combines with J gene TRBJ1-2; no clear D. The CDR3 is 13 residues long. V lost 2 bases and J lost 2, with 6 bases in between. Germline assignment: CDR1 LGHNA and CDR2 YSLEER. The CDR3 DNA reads TGCGCCAGCAGCCAACGTAAAAACTATGGCTACACCTTC. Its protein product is CASSQRKNYGYTF.

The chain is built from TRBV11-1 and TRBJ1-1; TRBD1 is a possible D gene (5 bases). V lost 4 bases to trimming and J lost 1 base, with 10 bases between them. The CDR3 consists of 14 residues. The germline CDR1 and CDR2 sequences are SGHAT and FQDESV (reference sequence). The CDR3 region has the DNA TGTGCCAGCAGCTCTCGGGGGACGAACACTGAAGCTTTCTTT. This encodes CASSSRGTNTEAFF.

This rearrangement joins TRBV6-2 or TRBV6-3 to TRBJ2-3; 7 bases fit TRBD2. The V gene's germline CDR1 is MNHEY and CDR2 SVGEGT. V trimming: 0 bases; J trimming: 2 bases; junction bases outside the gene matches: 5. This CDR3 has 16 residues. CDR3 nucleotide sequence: TGTGCCAGCAGTTACTCGGCAGCGGGGAACACAGATACGCAGTATTTT. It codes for CASSYSAAGNTDTQYF.

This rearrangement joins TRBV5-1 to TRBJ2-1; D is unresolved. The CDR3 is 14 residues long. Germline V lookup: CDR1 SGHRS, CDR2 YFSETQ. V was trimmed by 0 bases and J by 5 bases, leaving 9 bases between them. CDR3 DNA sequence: TGCGCCAGCAGCTTGGGTGGCAATAACAATGAGCAGTTCTTC. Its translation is CASSLGGNNNEQFF.

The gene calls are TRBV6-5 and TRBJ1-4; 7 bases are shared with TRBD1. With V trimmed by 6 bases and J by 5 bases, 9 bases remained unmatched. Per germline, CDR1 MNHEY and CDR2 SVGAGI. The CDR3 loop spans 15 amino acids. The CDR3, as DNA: TGTGCCAGCAGCCCCGGGGACAGCCAAAATGAAAAACTGTTTTTT. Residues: CASSPGDSQNEKLFF.

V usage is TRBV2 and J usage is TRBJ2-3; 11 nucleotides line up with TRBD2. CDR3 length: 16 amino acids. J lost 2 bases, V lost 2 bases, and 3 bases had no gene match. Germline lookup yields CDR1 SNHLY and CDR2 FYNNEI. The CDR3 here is CASSEIAGGPTDTQYF. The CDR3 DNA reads TGTGCCAGCAGTGAAATAGCGGGAGGGCCCACAGATACGCAGTATTTT. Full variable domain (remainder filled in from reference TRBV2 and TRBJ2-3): EPEVTQTPSHQVTQMGQEVILRCVPISNHLYFYWYRQILGQKVEFLVSFYNNEISEKSEIFDDQFSVERPDGSNFTLKIRSTKLEDSAMYFCASSEIAGGPTDTQYFGPGTRLTVL.

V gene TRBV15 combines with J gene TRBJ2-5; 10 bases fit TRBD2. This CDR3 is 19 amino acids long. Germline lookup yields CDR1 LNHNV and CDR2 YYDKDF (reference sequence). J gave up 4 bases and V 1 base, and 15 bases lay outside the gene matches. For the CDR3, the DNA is TGTGCCACCAGCAGAGGCTCTGGCGCACTAGCGGGGATCTCAGAGACCCAGTACTTC. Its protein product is CATSRGSGALAGISETQYF.

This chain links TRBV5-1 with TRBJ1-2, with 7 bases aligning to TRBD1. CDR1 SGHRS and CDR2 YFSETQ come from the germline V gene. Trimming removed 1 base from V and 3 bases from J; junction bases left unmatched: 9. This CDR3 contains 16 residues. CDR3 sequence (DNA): TGCGCCAGCAGCTTGTCAGGGGGGAGGTCGGACTATGGCTACACCTTC. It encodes CASSLSGGRSDYGYTF.

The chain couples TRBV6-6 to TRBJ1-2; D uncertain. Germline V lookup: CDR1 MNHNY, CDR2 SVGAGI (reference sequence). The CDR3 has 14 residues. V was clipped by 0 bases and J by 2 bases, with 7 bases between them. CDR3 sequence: CASSYSPQNYGYTF. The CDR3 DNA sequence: TGTGCCAGCAGTTACTCGCCGCAGAACTATGGCTACACCTTC.

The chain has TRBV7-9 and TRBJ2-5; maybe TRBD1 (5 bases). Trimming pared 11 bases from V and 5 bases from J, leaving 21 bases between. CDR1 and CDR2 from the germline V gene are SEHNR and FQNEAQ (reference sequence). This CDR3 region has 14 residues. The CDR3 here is CAGTPLRGMETQYF. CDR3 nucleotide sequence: TGTGCCGGCACGCCTTTAAGGGGAATGGAGACCCAGTACTTC.

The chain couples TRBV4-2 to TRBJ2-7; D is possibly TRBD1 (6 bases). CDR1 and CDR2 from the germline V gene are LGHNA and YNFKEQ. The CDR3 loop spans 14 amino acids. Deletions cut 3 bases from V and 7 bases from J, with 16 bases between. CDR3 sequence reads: CASSQDWTALEQYF. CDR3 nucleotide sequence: TGTGCCAGCAGCCAGGACTGGACAGCTCTTGAGCAGTACTTC.

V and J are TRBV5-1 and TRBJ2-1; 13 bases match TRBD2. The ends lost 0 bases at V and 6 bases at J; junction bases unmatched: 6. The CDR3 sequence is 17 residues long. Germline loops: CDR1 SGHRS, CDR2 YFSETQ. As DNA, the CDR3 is TGCGCCAGCAGCTTGGTGCGGGGACTAGCGGGAACCAATGAGCAGTTCTTC. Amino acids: CASSLVRGLAGTNEQFF.

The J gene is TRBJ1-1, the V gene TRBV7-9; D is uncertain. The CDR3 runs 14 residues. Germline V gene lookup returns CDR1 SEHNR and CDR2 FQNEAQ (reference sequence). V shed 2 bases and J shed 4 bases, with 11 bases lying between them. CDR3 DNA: TGTGCCAGCAGCTTACCGCCCGCGGGCACTGAAGCTTTCTTT. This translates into CASSLPPAGTEAFF.

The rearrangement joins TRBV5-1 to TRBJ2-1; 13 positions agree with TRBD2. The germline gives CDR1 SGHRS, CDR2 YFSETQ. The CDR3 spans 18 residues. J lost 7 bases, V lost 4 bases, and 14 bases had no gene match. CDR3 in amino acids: CASSPGRGLAGVRNEQFF. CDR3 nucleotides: TGCGCCAGCAGCCCCGGCCGTGGACTAGCGGGAGTAAGGAATGAGCAGTTCTTC.

Here the CDR3 DNA reads TGTGCCAGCAGTTACACCGACACCGGGGCCAACGTCCTGACTTTC. Encoded protein: CASSYTDTGANVLTF. V and J are TRBV6-5 and TRBJ2-6; D call uncertain. V was shortened by 2 bases and J by 4 bases, with 9 bases between the two germline ends. The CDR3 loop spans 15 amino acids. Germline loops: CDR1 MNHEY, CDR2 SVGAGI.

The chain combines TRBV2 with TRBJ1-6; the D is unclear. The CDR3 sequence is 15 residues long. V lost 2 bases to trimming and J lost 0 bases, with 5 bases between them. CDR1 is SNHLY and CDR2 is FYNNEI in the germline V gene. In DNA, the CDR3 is TGTGCCAGCAGTGAACCCCGCTCCTATAATTCACCCCTCCACTTT. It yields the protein CASSEPRSYNSPLHF.

Here the CDR3 DNA reads TGTGCCAGCAGTTACTTTTTATCGGGACAGGGTGATCAGCCCCAGCATTTT. This gives the protein CASSYFLSGQGDQPQHF. The rearrangement links TRBV6-2 or TRBV6-3 to TRBJ1-5, with 9 nucleotides matching TRBD1. V lost 1 base to trimming and J lost 5 bases; unmatched junction nucleotides: 9. The CDR3 has 17 residues. Germline V gives CDR1 MNHEY, CDR2 SVGEGT.

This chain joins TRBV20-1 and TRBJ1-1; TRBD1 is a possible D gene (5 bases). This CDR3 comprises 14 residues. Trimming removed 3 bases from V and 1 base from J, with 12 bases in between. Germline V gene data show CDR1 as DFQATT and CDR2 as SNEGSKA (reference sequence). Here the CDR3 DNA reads TGCAGTGCTAGTGCAGGGCGAGGGAACACTGAAGCTTTCTTT. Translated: CSASAGRGNTEAFF.